Listed below are T cell receptor beta chains from one sample, sequenced in a study of vaccination effects on CD4 cells after COVID-19. Libraries were prepared by immunoSEQ multiplex PCR; TCRdb keeps only in-frame clonotypes and omits some of them. The data show more than 35,000 clones, around 74% seen once. These receptors have no identified antigens. Sequencing used CD4+ T cells from PBMCs cultured with a peptide pool, obtained before COVID-19 vaccination. All receptors come from a human donor who had a prior SARS-CoV-2 infection. Each CDR3 is given with its conserved first and last residue. The D gene is left open where the match is weak. Size is omitted from some rows. Given values are once, few, many or a class for expanded clones.

j_gene | d_gene | abundance | v_gene | CDR3aa | CDR3nt
TRBJ2-3 | NA | NA | TRBV4-1 | CASSQDPKDTQYF | TGCGCCAGCAGCCAAGATCCGAAAGATACGCAGTATTTT
TRBJ1-1 | NA | NA | TRBV14 | CASSHRVSHGWNTEAFF | TGTGCCAGCAGCCACCGGGTTTCTCACGGGTGGAACACTGAAGCTTTCTTT
TRBJ2-7 | NA | few | TRBV6-2/TRBV6-3 | CASSPKTVPYEQYF | TGTGCCAGCAGCCCAAAAACAGTCCCCTACGAGCAGTACTTC
TRBJ1-5 | TRBD1 | NA | TRBV2 | CASSDRTGLNQPQHF | TGTGCCAGCAGTGATCGGACAGGATTAAATCAGCCCCAGCATTTT
TRBJ2-7 | TRBD1 | NA | TRBV11-3 | CASSLVRTGEQYF | TGTGCCAGCAGCTTAGTAAGGACAGGCGAGCAGTACTTC
TRBJ2-7 | NA | NA | TRBV6-5 | CASTLDHALPYEQYF | TGTGCCAGCACCCTAGACCACGCCTTGCCCTACGAGCAGTACTTC
TRBJ1-5 | NA | few | TRBV5-1 | CASRYREGQPQHF | TGCGCCAGCAGGTACAGGGAGGGACAGCCCCAGCATTTT
TRBJ2-4 | TRBD1 | NA | TRBV2 | CASSGTGTVAKNIQYF | TGTGCCAGCAGTGGGACAGGTACGGTGGCCAAAAACATTCAGTACTTC
TRBJ2-3 | NA | NA | TRBV7-2 | CASSLTESTDTQYF | TGTGCCAGCAGCTTAACCGAGTCCACAGATACGCAGTATTTT
TRBJ2-7 | TRBD1 | NA | TRBV11-1 | CASSNWDRTYEQYF | TGTGCCAGCAGTAACTGGGACAGAACCTACGAGCAGTACTTC
TRBJ2-5 | TRBD1 | NA | TRBV5-1 | CASSLEGQGRGETQYF | TGCGCCAGCAGCTTGGAGGGACAGGGGAGAGGAGAGACCCAGTACTTC
TRBJ2-5 | TRBD1 | NA | TRBV2 | CASSGQGGQETQYF | TGTGCCAGCAGTGGACAGGGTGGGCAAGAGACCCAGTACTTC
TRBJ2-7 | TRBD2 | NA | TRBV11-2 | CASSLPGLAGGLRHEQYF | TGTGCCAGCAGTCTCCCGGGACTAGCGGGGGGGCTAAGGCACGAGCAGTACTTC
TRBJ2-7 | NA | many | TRBV2 | CASSRQRPPYEQYF | TGTGCCAGCAGCCGACAGAGACCTCCCTACGAGCAGTACTTC
TRBJ1-1 | TRBD1 | NA | TRBV7-2 | CASSLPTGEGTEAFF | TGTGCCAGCAGCTTACCGACAGGGGAAGGAACTGAAGCTTTCTTT
TRBJ1-3 | NA | once | TRBV6-4 | CASSDSKGTGPSSGNTIYF | TGTGCCAGCAGTGACTCGAAGGGAACAGGGCCAAGCTCTGGAAACACCATATATTTT
TRBJ2-1 | NA | NA | TRBV10-3 | CAISESLSRSYEQFF | TGTGCCATCAGTGAGTCTCTCTCTCGATCGTATGAGCAGTTCTTC
TRBJ2-5 | NA | NA | TRBV5-1 | CASSLEWEETQYF | TGCGCCAGCAGCTTGGAGTGGGAAGAGACCCAGTACTTC
TRBJ2-2 | NA | NA | TRBV18 | CASSPPGRLRDTGELFF | TGTGCCAGCTCACCCCCTGGGCGCCTTAGGGACACCGGGGAGCTGTTTTTT
TRBJ2-5 | NA | NA | TRBV7-2 | CASSFFGTRGETQYF | TGTGCCAGCAGCTTTTTCGGGACTCGTGGAGAGACCCAGTACTTC
TRBJ1-2 | NA | NA | TRBV6-5 | CASTRGDSHGYTF | TGTGCCAGCACCCGGGGCGACAGCCATGGCTACACCTTC
TRBJ2-7 | NA | NA | TRBV7-3 | CASSLGGTGYEQYF | TGTGCCAGCAGCTTGGGCGGAACAGGCTACGAGCAGTACTTC
TRBJ2-6 | NA | NA | TRBV5-1 | CASSWGPHGSGANVLTF | TGCGCCAGCAGCTGGGGGCCCCACGGCTCTGGGGCCAACGTCCTGACTTTC
TRBJ2-3 | NA | NA | TRBV4-2 | CASSQDWRPDRPDTQYF | TGTGCCAGCAGCCAAGATTGGAGGCCCGACCGACCAGATACGCAGTATTTT
TRBJ2-7 | NA | NA | TRBV24-1 | CATPKRPHPAGSYEQYF | TGTGCCACCCCCAAAAGGCCCCATCCGGCGGGATCCTACGAGCAGTACTTC
TRBJ1-6 | NA | NA | TRBV19 | CASSIGREDNSPLHF | TGTGCCAGTAGTATTGGCAGGGAGGATAATTCACCCCTCCACTTT
TRBJ2-7 | TRBD2 | NA | TRBV29-1 | CSVKKLAGDPVFYEQYF | TGCAGCGTTAAGAAACTAGCGGGAGACCCAGTATTCTACGAGCAGTACTTC
TRBJ2-7 | TRBD2 | NA | TRBV5-6 | CASSFPSGSYEQYF | TGTGCCAGCAGCTTTCCTAGCGGGAGCTACGAGCAGTACTTC
TRBJ1-2 | NA | NA | TRBV14 | CASSQDRLYNYGYTF | TGTGCCAGCAGCCAAGACCGACTTTATAACTATGGCTACACCTTC
TRBJ2-1 | NA | NA | TRBV13 | CASSLLVGYSYNEQFF | TGTGCCAGCAGCCTCCTTGTGGGCTACTCCTACAATGAGCAGTTCTTC
TRBJ1-3 | NA | NA | TRBV19 | CASSIELGNTIYF | TGTGCCAGTAGTATCGAGTTGGGAAACACCATATATTTT
TRBJ2-2 | TRBD2 | NA | TRBV5-1 | CASSIGTSGGQASGELFF | TGCGCCAGCAGCATCGGGACTAGCGGGGGGCAAGCGTCCGGGGAGCTGTTTTTT
TRBJ1-1 | NA | once | TRBV4-1 | CASSQEYRRHPNTEAFF | TGCGCCAGCAGCCAAGAGTATCGGAGGCACCCGAACACTGAAGCTTTCTTT
TRBJ1-1 | NA | NA | TRBV15 | CATSRDIGMEAFF | TGTGCCACCAGCAGAGATATAGGTATGGAGGCTTTCTTT
TRBJ2-1 | NA | few | TRBV5-1 | CASSLSGTEQFF | TGCGCCAGCAGCTTGTCAGGGACTGAGCAGTTCTTC
TRBJ1-2 | NA | NA | TRBV28 | CASSWVRGPYGYTF | TGTGCCAGCAGTTGGGTACGGGGCCCCTATGGCTACACCTTC
TRBJ1-2 | TRBD1 | once | TRBV13 | CASSLGRTGGYGYTF | TGTGCCAGCAGCTTAGGCCGGACAGGGGGCTATGGCTACACCTTC